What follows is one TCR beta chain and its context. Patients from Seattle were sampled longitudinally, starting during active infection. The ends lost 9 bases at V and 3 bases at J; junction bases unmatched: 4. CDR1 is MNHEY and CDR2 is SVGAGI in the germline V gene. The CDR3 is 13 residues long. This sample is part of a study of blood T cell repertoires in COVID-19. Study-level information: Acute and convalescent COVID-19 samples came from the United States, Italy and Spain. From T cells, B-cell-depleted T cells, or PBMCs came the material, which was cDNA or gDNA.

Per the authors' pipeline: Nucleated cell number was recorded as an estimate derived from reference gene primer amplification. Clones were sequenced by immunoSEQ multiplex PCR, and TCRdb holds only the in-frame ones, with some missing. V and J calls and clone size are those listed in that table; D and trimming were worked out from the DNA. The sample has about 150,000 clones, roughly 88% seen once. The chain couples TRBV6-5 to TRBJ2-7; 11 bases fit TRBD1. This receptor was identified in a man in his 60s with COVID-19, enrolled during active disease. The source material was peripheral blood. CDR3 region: CASRGQGDYEQYF. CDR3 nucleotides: TGTGCCAGTAGGGGACAGGGGGACTACGAGCAGTACTTC.